Shown below are 18 T cell receptor beta chains from a single sample sequenced in a study of blood T cells in healthy people across ages. It was with a sample-barcoded 5' primer and a J-beta primer mix that a second PCR of roughly 7 to 12 cycles was run. Using its own MiXCR run on the 5' RACE reads, TCRdb lists one record per CDR3 protein. The data contain approximately 690,000 distinct CDR3 sequences, roughly 43% of them singletons. Material: blood. These receptors were obtained from a man aged 80 or over in good health.

There are many counts of this clonotype. This rearrangement joins TRBV6-2 or TRBV6-3 to TRBJ2-7; perhaps TRBD1 as D (5 bases). V lost 5 bases and J lost 7, with 24 bases in between. Germline loops: CDR1 MNHEY, CDR2 SVGEGT. This CDR3 has 16 amino acids. Here the CDR3 DNA reads TGTGCCAGCAGTACCGGACAAAGGGCACTTCCTCGGGAGCAGTACTTC. It yields the protein CASSTGQRALPREQYF.

This clonotype was seen many times. The CDR3 nucleotides read TGTGCCAGCTCGGAGCGGACAGATCAGCCCCAGCATTTT. Translated: CASSERTDQPQHF. V and J are TRBV18 and TRBJ1-5, with D possibly TRBD1 on 6 matching bases. V lost 6 bases to trimming and J lost 5 bases, with 11 bases between them. CDR1 is KGHSH, CDR2 LQKENI, per germline. CDR3 length: 13 residues.

This clonotype has more than one count but fewer than ten. The rearrangement joins TRBV2 to TRBJ2-7, with D perhaps assigned TRBD1 or TRBD2 (5 bases each). V was shortened by 5 bases and J by 9 bases, with 17 bases between the two germline ends. CDR3 length: 13 residues. From germline, CDR1 is SNHLY and CDR2 FYNNEI. The CDR3 reads CASSTRGWSGQYF. The CDR3 nucleotides read TGTGCCAGCAGTACCCGGGGCTGGAGCGGGCAGTACTTC.

The J gene is TRBJ2-3, the V gene TRBV27; D perhaps matches TRBD2 (6 bases). V was shortened by 8 bases and J by 0 bases, with 15 bases between the two germline ends. The CDR3 contains 15 residues. The germline V gene encodes CDR1 MNHEY and CDR2 SMNVEV (reference sequence). DNA for the CDR3: TGTGCCAGCGGATTCCCGGGACTGAGCACAGATACGCAGTATTTT. Protein: CASGFPGLSTDTQYF.

This clonotype was seen a handful of times. The V call is TRBV4-1, the J call TRBJ2-1; D ambiguous. The DNA end is more similar to TRBJ2-7, so the J call may be wrong. The CDR3 has 16 residues. Germline-derived CDR1 and CDR2 are MGHRA and YSYEKL. The CDR3 is CASRRTPENYYNEQYF. The CDR3 DNA follows: TGCGCCAGCAGGCGGACGCCGGAAAATTACTACAATGAGCAGTACTTC.

This clonotype came up a few times. At one boundary the junction diverges from the germline segment, which might be a read error. This chain links TRBV20-1 with TRBJ2-7; D unresolved. Germline V gene lookup returns CDR1 DFQATT and CDR2 SNEGSKA (reference sequence). This CDR3 has 12 residues. CDR3: CGATYAMDEQYF. DNA for the CDR3: TGCGGTGCTACGTACGCTATGGACGAGCAGTACTTC.

This clonotype was seen at least ten times. The CDR3 DNA reads as TGTGCCAGCAGTTGGCAGGAGGCAGAGACCCAGTACTTC. Translating gives CASSWQEAETQYF. The J gene is TRBJ2-5, the V gene TRBV12-3 or TRBV12-4; D might be TRBD2 (5 bases). The CDR3 length is 13 residues. Trimming took off 4 bases at V and 4 bases at J, with 10 bases between the two ends.

The V and J genes are TRBV12-3 or TRBV12-4 and TRBJ2-3, with 9 nucleotides matching TRBD1. The V gene end was trimmed by 8 bases and the J gene end by 4 bases; junction bases not matched to a gene: 10. The CDR3 contains 15 residues. In nucleotides, the CDR3 is TGTGCCAGCGGCCCCCGGGGACAGGGCGCAGATACGCAGTATTTT. It codes for CASGPRGQGADTQYF.

The chain links TRBV25-1 to TRBJ2-2, with D perhaps matching TRBD2 (5 bases). CDR3 length: 14 amino acids. Trimming shortened V by 8 bases and J by 1 base, and 11 bases separated the two germline ends. CDR1 and CDR2 (germline): MGHDK, SYGVNS. The CDR3 DNA sequence: TGTGCCAGCGGGTCCGCGGGGAACACCGGGGAGCTGTTTTTT. Translated, it gives CASGSAGNTGELFF.

This clonotype was observed a few times. V gene TRBV7-2 combines with J gene TRBJ1-5; 9 bases agree with TRBD1. The V segment lost 4 bases and the J segment 4 bases; nucleotides outside the gene matches: 14. Germline loops: CDR1 SGHTA, CDR2 FQGNSA. The CDR3 runs to 18 residues. CDR3 sequence reads: CASSSPHDRGGTNQPQHF. For the CDR3, the DNA is TGTGCCAGCAGCTCACCTCACGACAGGGGGGGTACAAATCAGCCCCAGCATTTT.

At least ten counts were recorded for this clonotype. The rearrangement links TRBV7-6 to TRBJ2-3; TRBD2 matches 13 bases. The CDR3 extends over 16 amino acids. The V and J ends lost 5 bases and 2 bases, in that order; junction bases with no gene match: 4. Per germline, CDR1 SGHVS and CDR2 FNYEAQ. CDR3 residues: CASSPGTSGATDTQYF. DNA of the CDR3: TGTGCCAGCAGCCCAGGGACTAGCGGGGCCACAGATACGCAGTATTTT.

There are many counts of this clonotype. This rearrangement joins TRBV5-6 to TRBJ2-7, with D unclear. Germline V gene sequence: CDR1 SGHDT, CDR2 YYEEEE. CDR3 size: 15 residues. With 0 bases removed from V and 2 bases from J, the gap between germline ends came to 12 bases. The CDR3 coding sequence is TGTGCCAGCAGCTTGGCCAACACCTTAACCTACGAGCAGTACTTC. Amino acid sequence: CASSLANTLTYEQYF.

This clonotype showed up just once. The V and J genes are TRBV12-3 or TRBV12-4 and TRBJ2-5; the match to TRBD1 covers 8 bases. The V and J ends lost 6 bases and 4 bases, in that order; junction bases with no gene match: 4. The CDR3 is 13 amino acids. This chain's CDR3 is CASSNTGGETQYF. As DNA, the CDR3 is TGTGCCAGCAGCAACACAGGGGGAGAGACCCAGTACTTC.

This chain links TRBV12-3 or TRBV12-4 with TRBJ2-7; 11 bases line up with TRBD2. V shed 5 bases, J shed 1 base, and the junction held 1 base outside the gene matches. The CDR3 loop spans 14 amino acids. The CDR3 reads CASSGTSGSYEQYF. The CDR3 DNA sequence: TGTGCCAGCAGTGGGACTAGCGGTTCCTACGAGCAGTACTTC.

The chain is built from TRBV11-3 and TRBJ1-1; possible D gene TRBD1, 5 bases. CDR1 SGHNT and CDR2 YENEEA come from the germline V gene. The V end was cut by 5 bases, the J end by 1 base, with 8 bases between. There are 13 residues in the CDR3. Here the CDR3 DNA reads TGTGCCAGCAGCAACAGGCGGAACACTGAAGCTTTCTTT. Residues: CASSNRRNTEAFF.

A note on this clonotype: It may be a read error: a sequence one base away is much more abundant. The V gene is TRBV6-6, the J gene TRBJ1-1; D possibly corresponds to TRBD1 (5 bases). V shed 6 bases and J shed 6 bases, with 17 bases lying between them. The germline V gene encodes CDR1 MNHNY and CDR2 SVGAGI (reference sequence). There are 14 residues in the CDR3. CDR3 sequence: CASSDVSGRSEAFF. As DNA, the CDR3 is TGTGCCAGCAGCGACGTCTCAGGGCGATCTGAAGCTTTCTTT.

This clonotype was picked up a small number of times. The chain employs TRBV18 and TRBJ1-2; D remains ambiguous. The length of the CDR3 is 13 residues. Germline CDR1 KGHSH, CDR2 LQKENI. The V gene lost 3 bases and the J gene lost 8 bases, with 13 bases spanning the gap. The CDR3 sequence is CASSPNHGEGYTF. The CDR3 nucleotides are TGTGCCAGCTCACCCAACCACGGCGAAGGCTACACCTTC. The variable domain in full, completed from reference TRBV18 and TRBJ1-2, reads NAGVMQNPRHLVRRRGQEARLRCSPMKGHSHVYWYRQLPEEGLKFMVYLQKENIIDESGMPKERFSAEFPKEGPSILRIQQVVRGDSAAYFCASSPNHGEGYTFGSGTRLTVV.

The genes are TRBV6-2 or TRBV6-3 and TRBJ2-5, with a tentative D call TRBD1 (5 bases). V was pared by 4 bases and J by 1 base, with 13 bases between. The CDR3 length is 15 residues. Germline V gene lookup returns CDR1 MNHEY and CDR2 SVGEGT. Here the CDR3 reads CASSWGDTVQETQYF. The CDR3 nucleotides are TGTGCCAGCAGTTGGGGCGACACAGTCCAAGAGACCCAGTACTTC.